Detailed here is one TCR beta chain. The data were produced by immunoSEQ multiplex PCR, yet TCRdb's version contains in-frame clones alone and is incomplete. The sample shows approximately 210,000 clones, over 65% of them seen only once. The data belong to a study of blood T cell repertoires in COVID-19. V was clipped by 8 bases and J by 10 bases, with 18 bases between them. The CDR3 runs 13 residues. CDR1 and CDR2 (germline): KGHSH, LQKENI. Sequencing was performed on PBMCs or T cells enriched from blood (not recorded which). This TCR was sampled from a woman in her fifties or sixties who had recovered from COVID-19. The rearrangement uses TRBV18 and TRBJ1-5; D gene uncertain. CDR3 sequence (DNA): TGTGCCAGCCAGGAGGATCGGGAGGGACCCCAGCATTTT. It is translated as CASQEDREGPQHF.